This T cell receptor beta chain was identified in a study of neoadjuvant anti-PD-1 for oral cavity cancer. Survey sequencing of tumors mostly used 4.5 to 5 ug DNA, two replicates. The data were produced by immunoSEQ multiplex PCR, yet TCRdb's version contains in-frame clones alone and is incomplete. The data contain 6,000 to 9,500 clones, 40% to 60% of them singletons. Germline CDR1 is WSHSY and CDR2 is SAAADI. Losses at the gene ends were 6 bases for V and 6 bases for J; bases not matched to a gene: 8. The CDR3 totals 14 residues. The study, taken as a whole, reports: Treg/Th17 ratio rose with pretreatment blood and fell with post-treatment tumor TCRbeta clonality.

Patients were newly diagnosed with stage II-IVA oral cavity squamous cell carcinoma without prior systemic or radiation treatment. These oral cavity squamous cell carcinomas were HPV-negative and locally advanced. About this clone: As yet, its antigen is unknown.

V gene TRBV10-2 combines with J gene TRBJ2-1, with 7 bases aligning to TRBD2. The clonotype originates from a person aged 35-80 years with oral cavity squamous cell carcinoma. This material consisted of tumor tissue, taken before nivolumab (anti-PD-1) treatment. CDR3 sequence: CASRGDGRRNEQFF. The CDR3 nucleotides are TGCGCCAGCAGAGGGGACGGGAGGCGCAATGAGCAGTTCTTC.